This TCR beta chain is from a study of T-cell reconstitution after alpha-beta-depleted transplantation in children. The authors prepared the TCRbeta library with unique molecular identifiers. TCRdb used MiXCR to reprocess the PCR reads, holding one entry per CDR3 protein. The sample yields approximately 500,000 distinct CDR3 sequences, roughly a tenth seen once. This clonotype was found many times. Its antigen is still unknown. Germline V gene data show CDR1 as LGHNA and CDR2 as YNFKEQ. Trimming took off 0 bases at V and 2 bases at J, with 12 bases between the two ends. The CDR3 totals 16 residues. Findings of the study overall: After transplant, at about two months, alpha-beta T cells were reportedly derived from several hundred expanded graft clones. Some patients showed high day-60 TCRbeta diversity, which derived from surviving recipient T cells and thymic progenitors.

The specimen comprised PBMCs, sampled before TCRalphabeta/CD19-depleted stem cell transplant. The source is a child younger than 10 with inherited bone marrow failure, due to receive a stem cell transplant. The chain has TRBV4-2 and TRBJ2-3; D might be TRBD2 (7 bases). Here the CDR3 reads CASSQDGAGATDTQYF. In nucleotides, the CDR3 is TGTGCCAGCAGCCAAGACGGGGCGGGGGCCACAGATACGCAGTATTTT.